The rows below give T cell receptor beta chains drawn from one sample of a study of shared clonotypes between healthy human individuals. TCRdb keeps only in-frame clones here, not all; method: immunoSEQ multiplex PCR. The table shows over 2 million clones, with around 93% occurring only once. Sequencing was performed on naive CD4+ T cells from PBMCs. These receptors were obtained from a man aged 18-30 years in good health. Some clones in this sample may be carry-over from other donors' samples. The CDR3 runs from the conserved cysteine through the conserved F or W. Fields, in order: J gene, V gene, clone size, D gene, CDR3 protein, CDR3 DNA. D genes are given only for firm matches. Size is omitted from some rows. Given values are once, few, many or a class for expanded clones.

>TRBJ2-3|TRBV30|.|.
CAWSLTSSTDTQYF
TGTGCCTGGAGTTTAACAAGTAGCACAGATACGCAGTATTTT
>TRBJ2-7|TRBV18|once|TRBD1
CASSPPDRRREQYF
TGTGCCAGCTCACCACCGGACAGGCGGAGGGAGCAGTACTTC
>TRBJ2-1|TRBV27|.|.
CASTRVNNEQFF
TGTGCCAGCACCCGAGTCAACAATGAGCAGTTCTTC
>TRBJ2-1|TRBV5-6|.|TRBD2
CASSLTRLAGVDEQFF
TGTGCCAGCAGCTTGACCCGACTAGCGGGAGTTGACGAGCAGTTCTTC
>TRBJ1-5|TRBV2|.|.
CASRDRGYSNQPQHF
TGTGCCAGCAGGGACCGCGGATATAGCAATCAGCCCCAGCATTTT
>TRBJ2-5|TRBV5-1|.|TRBD1
CASSRTTGAVYGETQYF
TGCGCCAGCAGCCGCACGACAGGGGCAGTTTATGGCGAGACCCAGTACTTC
>TRBJ2-7|TRBV28|.|TRBD2
CASSLGSGLGHEQYF
TGTGCCAGCAGTTTGGGATCGGGACTAGGCCACGAGCAGTACTTC
>TRBJ2-3|TRBV5-1|.|TRBD2
CASSLIASGRSTDTQYF
TGCGCCAGCAGCTTGATCGCTAGCGGGAGAAGCACAGATACGCAGTATTTT
>TRBJ1-1|TRBV6-5|.|.
CASSYSRFKRASEAFF
TGTGCCAGCAGTTACTCGAGGTTCAAAAGAGCGTCTGAAGCTTTCTTT
>TRBJ2-3|TRBV19|.|.
CASSKGSTDTQYF
TGTGCCAGTAGTAAAGGGAGCACAGATACGCAGTATTTT
>TRBJ1-2|TRBV5-1|.|.
CASSLEGRVYLSGYTF
TGCGCCAGCAGCTTGGAAGGCAGGGTTTATCTGTCTGGCTACACCTTC
>TRBJ2-7|TRBV27|.|.
CASSLDKKQGHEQYF
TGTGCCAGCAGTTTAGACAAAAAACAGGGACACGAGCAGTACTTC
>TRBJ1-1|TRBV28|.|.
CASSLGGGTEAFF
TGTGCCAGCAGTTTAGGGGGGGGGACTGAAGCTTTCTTT
>TRBJ1-2|TRBV28|.|.
CASSSDRYGYTF
TGTGCCAGCAGTTCTGACCGCTATGGCTACACCTTC
>TRBJ2-7|TRBV28|.|TRBD2
CASRGTSGRHEQYF
TGTGCCAGCCGGGGGACTAGCGGGAGACACGAGCAGTACTTC
>TRBJ2-7|TRBV30|.|.
CAWSVMAYEQYF
TGTGCCTGGAGTGTCATGGCTTACGAGCAGTACTTC
>TRBJ2-7|TRBV28|.|.
CASRLTGGSYEQYF
TGTGCCAGCAGGCTTACAGGCGGCTCCTACGAGCAGTACTTC
>TRBJ2-1|TRBV7-3|.|TRBD2
CASSPGGYYNEQFF
TGTGCCAGCAGCCCCGGGGGGTACTACAATGAGCAGTTCTTC
>TRBJ2-2|TRBV7-3|.|TRBD2
CASSTKPLAGGASNTGELFF
TGTGCCAGCAGCACAAAACCCCTAGCGGGAGGCGCCTCGAACACCGGGGAGCTGTTTTTT
>TRBJ2-5|TRBV27|.|.
CASSFKGDQETQYF
TGTGCCAGCAGTTTTAAAGGGGACCAAGAGACCCAGTACTTC
>TRBJ2-7|TRBV28|.|.
CASSLEYEQYF
TGTGCCAGCAGTCTAGAATACGAGCAGTACTTC
>TRBJ2-7|TRBV4-2|.|.
CASSPPSRASYEQYF
TGTGCCAGCAGCCCCCCCTCGCGGGCCTCCTACGAGCAGTACTTC
>TRBJ1-6|TRBV30|.|.
CAWSRPDGDSPLHF
TGTGCCTGGAGTCGCCCGGACGGCGATTCACCCCTCCACTTT
>TRBJ1-1|TRBV2|.|.
CASSRLRGNFEAFF
TGTGCCAGCAGTCGACTTAGGGGCAACTTTGAAGCTTTCTTT
>TRBJ2-5|TRBV9|.|.
CASSVAQGEETQYF
TGTGCCAGCAGCGTAGCTCAGGGTGAAGAGACCCAGTACTTC
>TRBJ2-1|TRBV2|.|TRBD2
CASSQTSGNYNEQFF
TGTGCCAGCAGTCAGACTAGCGGGAACTACAATGAGCAGTTCTTC
>TRBJ1-2|TRBV7-2|.|TRBD1
CASSLSPTGGGYGYTF
TGTGCCAGCAGCTTAAGTCCGACAGGGGGCGGCTATGGCTACACCTTC
>TRBJ2-7|TRBV28|.|.
CASSSIDRASYEQYF
TGTGCCAGCAGTTCCATAGACAGAGCCTCCTACGAGCAGTACTTC
>TRBJ2-7|TRBV6-5|.|.
CASSYGRLSYEQYF
TGTGCCAGCAGTTACGGCAGGTTATCCTACGAGCAGTACTTC
>TRBJ2-5|TRBV10-3|.|.
CAIRDYQAETQYF
TGTGCCATCAGGGACTATCAAGCGGAGACCCAGTACTTC
>TRBJ2-3|TRBV28|.|.
CASSSDPYSEWQYF
TGTGCCAGCAGTTCTGACCCCTATTCTGAGTGGCAGTATTTT
>TRBJ1-2|TRBV28|.|TRBD1
CASRGRGTAANYGYTF
TGTGCCAGCAGGGGAAGGGGGACAGCCGCTAACTATGGCTACACCTTC
>TRBJ2-1|TRBV9|once|TRBD2
CASSVGLAGYNEQFF
TGTGCCAGCAGCGTAGGCCTAGCGGGTTACAATGAGCAGTTCTTC
>TRBJ1-5|TRBV6-1|once|.
CASSPRGSQPQHF
TGTGCCAGCAGTCCCAGGGGTTCTCAGCCCCAGCATTTT
>TRBJ2-7|TRBV6-5|.|.
CASSYGQGGWKQYF
TGTGCCAGCAGTTACGGGCAGGGGGGCTGGAAGCAGTACTTC
>TRBJ2-1|TRBV11-2|.|TRBD1
CASRRQGPAYNEQFF
TGTGCCAGCAGGCGACAGGGGCCAGCCTACAATGAGCAGTTCTTC
>TRBJ2-3|TRBV7-2|.|TRBD2
CASSFYRGSSGTSTDTQYF
TGTGCCAGCAGCTTCTACCGAGGTTCCAGCGGGACCAGCACAGATACGCAGTATTTT
>TRBJ1-4|TRBV5-1|.|.
CASSLAPQGTNEKLFF
TGCGCCAGCAGCTTGGCCCCTCAGGGTACTAATGAAAAACTGTTTTTT
>TRBJ1-4|TRBV28|.|.
CASSFEGGGNEKLFF
TGTGCCAGCAGCTTTGAGGGGGGCGGGAATGAAAAACTGTTTTTT
>TRBJ1-5|TRBV19|.|.
CASSIEGEMYQPQHF
TGTGCCAGTAGTATAGAGGGGGAAATGTATCAGCCCCAGCATTTT
>TRBJ1-1|TRBV19|.|TRBD1
CASSRDRGDTEAFF
TGTGCCAGTAGTAGGGACAGGGGGGACACTGAAGCTTTCTTT
>TRBJ2-1|TRBV30|.|.
CAWGNQLFRFF
TGTGCCTGGGGGAACCAGCTCTTTCGGTTCTTC
>TRBJ2-5|TRBV10-1|.|TRBD2
CASSAGLAGGGETQYF
TGCGCCAGCAGCGCGGGACTAGCGGGAGGGGGAGAGACCCAGTACTTC
>TRBJ2-6|TRBV7-9|.|.
CASSSNEARRSGANVLTF
TGTGCCAGCAGCTCGAACGAGGCCAGACGCTCTGGGGCCAACGTCCTGACTTTC
>TRBJ2-7|TRBV6-1|.|.
CASRLTAGNSYEQYF
TGTGCCAGCAGGCTTACAGCAGGCAACTCCTACGAGCAGTACTTC
>TRBJ1-1|TRBV18|.|.
CASSPSEMGLGTEAFF
TGTGCCAGCTCACCAAGTGAAATGGGGCTCGGCACTGAAGCTTTCTTT
>TRBJ2-1|TRBV7-9|.|TRBD2
CASTPLAGLYNEQFF
TGTGCCAGCACCCCCCTAGCGGGACTATACAATGAGCAGTTCTTC
>TRBJ1-3|TRBV28|.|.
CASSFSGLSGNTIYF
TGTGCCAGCAGTTTTTCAGGGCTGTCAGGAAACACCATATATTTT
>TRBJ2-5|TRBV15|.|TRBD2
CATSRGGTSGQETQYF
TGTGCCACCAGCAGAGGGGGGACTAGCGGCCAAGAGACCCAGTACTTC
>TRBJ2-1|TRBV7-9|.|TRBD1
CASSFGTGTYNEQFF
TGTGCCAGCAGCTTCGGGACAGGGACCTACAATGAGCAGTTCTTC
>TRBJ2-5|TRBV5-1|.|.
CASSLESPWASETQYF
TGCGCCAGCAGCTTGGAGTCACCCTGGGCGTCAGAGACCCAGTACTTC